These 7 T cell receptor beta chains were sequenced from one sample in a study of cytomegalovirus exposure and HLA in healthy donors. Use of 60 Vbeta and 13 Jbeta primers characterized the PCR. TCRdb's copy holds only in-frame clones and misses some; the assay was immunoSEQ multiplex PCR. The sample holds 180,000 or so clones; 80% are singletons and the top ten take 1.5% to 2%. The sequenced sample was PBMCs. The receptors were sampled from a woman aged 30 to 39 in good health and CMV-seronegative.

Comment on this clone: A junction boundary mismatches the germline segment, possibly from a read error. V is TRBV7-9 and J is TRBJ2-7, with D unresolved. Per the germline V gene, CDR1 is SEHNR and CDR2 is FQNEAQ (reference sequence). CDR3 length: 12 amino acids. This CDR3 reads CSSSSSQIEQYF. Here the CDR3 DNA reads TGTTCCAGCAGCTCTTCTCAGATCGAGCAGTACTTC.

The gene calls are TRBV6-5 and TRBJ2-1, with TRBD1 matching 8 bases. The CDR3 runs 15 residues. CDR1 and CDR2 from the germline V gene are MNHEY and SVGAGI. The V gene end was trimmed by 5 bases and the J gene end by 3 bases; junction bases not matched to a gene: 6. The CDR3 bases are TGTGCCAGCAGTCCGACAGGGGAGTTCTACAATGAGCAGTTCTTC. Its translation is CASSPTGEFYNEQFF.

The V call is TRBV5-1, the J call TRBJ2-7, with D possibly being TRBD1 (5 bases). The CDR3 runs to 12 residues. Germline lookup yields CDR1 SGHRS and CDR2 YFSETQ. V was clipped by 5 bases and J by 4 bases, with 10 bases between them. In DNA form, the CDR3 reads TGCGCCAGCAGATCTCAGGGATACGAGCAGTACTTC. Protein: CASRSQGYEQYF.

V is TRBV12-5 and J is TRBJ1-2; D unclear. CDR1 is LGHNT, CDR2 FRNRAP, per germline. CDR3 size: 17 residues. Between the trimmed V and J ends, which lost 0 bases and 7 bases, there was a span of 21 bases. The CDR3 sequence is CASGLVANIRPGVGYTF. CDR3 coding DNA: TGTGCTAGTGGTTTGGTAGCCAACATCCGGCCGGGAGTTGGCTACACCTTC.

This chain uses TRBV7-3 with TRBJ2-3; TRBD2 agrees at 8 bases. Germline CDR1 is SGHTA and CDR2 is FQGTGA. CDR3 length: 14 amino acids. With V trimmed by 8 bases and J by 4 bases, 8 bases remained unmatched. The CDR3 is CASGIAGLADTQYF. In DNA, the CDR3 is TGTGCCAGCGGTATAGCGGGGTTGGCAGATACGCAGTATTTT. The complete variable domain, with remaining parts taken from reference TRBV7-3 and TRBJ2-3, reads GAGVSQTPSNKVTEKGKYVELRCDPISGHTALYWYRQSLGQGPEFLIYFQGTGAADDSGLPNDRFFAVRPEGSVSTLKIQRTERGDSAVYLCASGIAGLADTQYFGPGTRLTVL.

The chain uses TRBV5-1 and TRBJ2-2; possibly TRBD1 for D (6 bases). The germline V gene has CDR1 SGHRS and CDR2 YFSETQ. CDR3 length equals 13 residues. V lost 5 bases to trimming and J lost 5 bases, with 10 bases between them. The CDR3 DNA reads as TGCGCCAGCAGTCGAGGGGGTACCGGGGAGCTGTTTTTT. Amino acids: CASSRGGTGELFF.

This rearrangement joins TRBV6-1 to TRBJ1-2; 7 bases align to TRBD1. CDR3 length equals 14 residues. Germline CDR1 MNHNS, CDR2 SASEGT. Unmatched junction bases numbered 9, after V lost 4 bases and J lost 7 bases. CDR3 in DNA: TGTGCCAGCAGTGTTGAGACAGGGACGGGTGGCTACACCTTC. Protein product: CASSVETGTGGYTF.